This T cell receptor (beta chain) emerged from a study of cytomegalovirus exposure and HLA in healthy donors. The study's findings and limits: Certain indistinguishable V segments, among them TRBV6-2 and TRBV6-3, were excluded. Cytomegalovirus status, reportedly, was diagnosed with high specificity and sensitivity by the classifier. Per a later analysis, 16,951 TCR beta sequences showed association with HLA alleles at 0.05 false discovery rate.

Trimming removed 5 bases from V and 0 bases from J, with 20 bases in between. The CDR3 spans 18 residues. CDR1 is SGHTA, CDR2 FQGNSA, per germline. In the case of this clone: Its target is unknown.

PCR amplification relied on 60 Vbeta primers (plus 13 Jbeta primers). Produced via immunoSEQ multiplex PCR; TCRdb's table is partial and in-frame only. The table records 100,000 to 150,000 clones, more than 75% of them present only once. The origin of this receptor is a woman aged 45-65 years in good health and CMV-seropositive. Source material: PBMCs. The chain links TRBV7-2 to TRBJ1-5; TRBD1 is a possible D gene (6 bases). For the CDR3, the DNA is TGTGCCAGCAGCCCCAGGGGAATGTTGGGCAATAGCAATCAGCCCCAGCATTTT. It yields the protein CASSPRGMLGNSNQPQHF.